This TCR beta chain derives from a study of blood T cell repertoires in COVID-19. Across the whole study: The samples span acute and convalescent COVID-19 from the United States, Italy and Spain. From T cells, B-cell-depleted T cells, or PBMCs came the material, which was cDNA or gDNA.

Each exposed participant met a COVID-19 case in the 2 weeks preceding study entry. The germline V and J ends were trimmed by 8 bases and 6 bases, with 14 bases remaining between them. This CDR3 is 13 amino acids long. The protocol was immunoSEQ multiplex PCR, while the TCRdb copy is restricted to in-frame clones and leaves out a portion. The sample has fewer than 350,000 clones, 88% seen once. Sequencing used PBMCs or T cells enriched from blood (not recorded which). The sequence was obtained from a woman younger than 45 who had been exposed to COVID-19. V and J are TRBV12-3 or TRBV12-4 and TRBJ2-1; tentatively, D is TRBD2 (6 bases). For the CDR3, the DNA is TGTGCCAGCGGGGGGACGGGTTCCAATGAGCAGTTCTTC. Protein product: CASGGTGSNEQFF.